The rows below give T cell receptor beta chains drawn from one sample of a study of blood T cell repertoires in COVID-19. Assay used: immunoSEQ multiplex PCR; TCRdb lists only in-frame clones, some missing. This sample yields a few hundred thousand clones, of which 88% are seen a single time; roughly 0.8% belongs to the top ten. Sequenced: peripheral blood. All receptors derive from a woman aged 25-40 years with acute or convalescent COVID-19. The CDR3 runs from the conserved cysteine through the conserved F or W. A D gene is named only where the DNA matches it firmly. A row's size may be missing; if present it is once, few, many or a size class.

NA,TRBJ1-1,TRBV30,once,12,TGTGCCTGGAGTCCCACGGACACTGAAGCTTTCTTT,CAWSPTDTEAFF
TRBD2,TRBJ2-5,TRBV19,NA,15,TGTGCCAGTAGTATCGTCGGACTAGCCTGGGAGACCCAGTACTTC,CASSIVGLAWETQYF
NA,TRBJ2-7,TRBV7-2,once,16,TGTGCCAGCAGCTTAACCGGGACTCAGGGTACCTACGAGCAGTACTTC,CASSLTGTQGTYEQYF
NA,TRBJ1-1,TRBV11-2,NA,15,TGTGCCAGCAGCTCCGCAGAACGGAGTGACACTGAAGCTTTCTTT,CASSSAERSDTEAFF
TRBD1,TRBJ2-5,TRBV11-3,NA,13,TGTGCCAGCAGCCCACAGGGGACCGCGACCCAGTACTTC,CASSPQGTATQYF
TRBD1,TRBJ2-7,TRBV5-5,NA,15,TGTGCCAGCAGCCTACAGGACAGGGTCCCCTACGAGCAGTACTTC,CASSLQDRVPYEQYF
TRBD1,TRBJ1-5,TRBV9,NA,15,TGTGCCAGCAGCGTAGGGGGACAGCCTAATCAGCCCCAGCATTTT,CASSVGGQPNQPQHF
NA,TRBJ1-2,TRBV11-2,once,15,TGTGCCAGCAGCTTAGGGCACGGGAGTAACTATGGCTACACCTTC,CASSLGHGSNYGYTF
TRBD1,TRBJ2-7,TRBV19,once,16,TGTGCCAGTAGTATGATTGGACAGGGGAGCTCCTACGAGCAGTACTTC,CASSMIGQGSSYEQYF
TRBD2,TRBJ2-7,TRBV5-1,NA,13,TGCGCCAGCATGCTAGCGGGATACTACGAGCAGTACTTC,CASMLAGYYEQYF
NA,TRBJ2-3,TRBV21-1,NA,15,TGTGCCAGAGGTAACAGGGGATTGCGCACAGATACGCAGTATTTT,CARGNRGLRTDTQYF
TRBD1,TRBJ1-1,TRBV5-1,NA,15,TGCGCCAGCAGCTTGTCACAGGGGGCGAACACTGAAGCTTTCTTT,CASSLSQGANTEAFF
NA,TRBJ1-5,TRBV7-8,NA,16,TGTGCCAGCAGCTTAGCGAGGGCTTATAGCAATCAGCCCCAGCATTTT,CASSLARAYSNQPQHF
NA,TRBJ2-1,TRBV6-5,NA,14,TGTGCCAGCACCCGGTTGGATTCCCCAGGTGAGCAGTTCTTC,CASTRLDSPGEQFF